This TCR beta chain was identified in a study of blood T cell repertoires in COVID-19. In the study overall: COVID-19 samples from acute and convalescent phases originated in the United States, Italy and Spain. PBMCs, B-cell-depleted T cells, or T cells provided the cDNA or gDNA that made up the material.

The CDR3 extends over 15 amino acids. The V gene end was trimmed by 8 bases and the J gene end by 3 bases; junction bases not matched to a gene: 11. Germline V lookup: CDR1 MNHEY, CDR2 SVGAGI. Per the study methods: Reference gene primer amplification gave nucleated cell count estimates. TCRdb keeps only in-frame clones here, not all; method: immunoSEQ multiplex PCR. V, J and clone size reflect that table, while D and trimming were determined from the DNA. The data show about 200,000 clones, with 70% to 90% seen just once and around 4.9% held by the top ten. The chain couples TRBV6-5 to TRBJ1-1, with TRBD1 identical over 8 bases. This sequence was found in an elderly woman with acute or convalescent COVID-19. The material sequenced was peripheral blood. DNA for the CDR3: TGTGCCAGCCAACCAGGACAGGGTCTTTACACTGAAGCTTTCTTT. It yields the protein CASQPGQGLYTEAFF.